The 30 T cell receptor beta chains listed next were all sequenced from one sample in a study of shared clonotypes between healthy human individuals. Sequencing was performed with immunoSEQ multiplex PCR; in TCRdb, only in-frame clones are kept and a portion is missing. This sample carries approximately 320,000 clones, around 72% of them seen once, and the ten largest clones take around a tenth. Sequences were obtained from memory CD4+ T cells sorted from blood. Subset in this sample: CD45RA-negative fraction. The receptors stem from a man under 40 in good health.

This clone was recorded once. The genes are TRBV27 and TRBJ2-6, with D unresolved. CDR1 is MNHEY, CDR2 SMNVEV, per germline (reference sequence). V was pared by 2 bases and J by 1 base, with 12 bases between. This CDR3 spans 17 amino acids. CDR3 DNA sequence: TGTGCCAGCAGTTTAGTTCGCCAGCCTTCTGGGGCCAACGTCCTGACTTTC. It specifies CASSLVRQPSGANVLTF.

The V and J genes are TRBV5-5 and TRBJ1-2; no firm D call. Trimming removed 0 bases from V and 8 bases from J, with 14 bases in between. The CDR3 consists of 14 residues. In germline, CDR1 is SGHKS, CDR2 YYEKEE (reference sequence). In DNA form, the CDR3 reads TGTGCCAGCAGCTTGGTGGGCATCTCCCAGGGCTACACCTTC. Protein product: CASSLVGISQGYTF.

The genes are TRBV6-6 and TRBJ2-2; possible D gene TRBD2, 6 bases. Germline V gene sequence: CDR1 MNHNY, CDR2 SVGAGI (reference sequence). Trimming left V 6 bases short and J 3 bases short, with 17 bases between. This CDR3 contains 16 residues. CDR3 nucleotide sequence: TGTGCCAGCAGGAAGAGGCGAGGGGAGGACACCGGGGAGCTGTTTTTT. It translates to CASRKRRGEDTGELFF.

V usage is TRBV5-1 and J usage is TRBJ2-2; weak D call: TRBD2 (6 bases). The CDR3 runs 16 residues. Trimming pared 4 bases from V and 0 bases from J, leaving 13 bases between. From germline, CDR1 is SGHRS and CDR2 YFSETQ. CDR3 amino acids: CASSPAGTPNTGELFF. The DNA for the CDR3 is TGCGCCAGCAGCCCCGCCGGGACTCCGAACACCGGGGAGCTGTTTTTT.

J is TRBJ1-4 and V is TRBV7-9; 10 bases are a match to TRBD1. The CDR3 consists of 16 residues. Germline lookup yields CDR1 SEHNR and CDR2 FQNEAQ (reference sequence). With V trimmed by 5 bases and J by 5 bases, 8 bases remained unmatched. In DNA, the CDR3 is TGTGCCAGCAGCCAAACCCCGGGACAGGGGAATGAAAAACTGTTTTTT. Translated, it gives CASSQTPGQGNEKLFF.

The V gene is TRBV29-1, the J gene TRBJ2-7; 10 positions match TRBD2. Germline V gene lookup returns CDR1 SQVTM and CDR2 ANQGSEA. J gave up 3 bases and V 5 bases, and 4 bases lay outside the gene matches. This CDR3 has 13 amino acids. CDR3 sequence: CSVRPSGSYEQYF. The CDR3 coding sequence is TGCAGCGTTCGGCCTAGCGGGAGCTACGAGCAGTACTTC.

This clone showed up just once. The chain combines TRBV7-6 with TRBJ1-5; D not resolved. The V gene's germline CDR1 is SGHVS and CDR2 FNYEAQ. The CDR3 is 14 residues long. V was pared by 1 base and J by 0 bases, with 4 bases between. CDR3 sequence reads: CASSLGPSNQPQHF. DNA of the CDR3: TGTGCCAGCAGCTTAGGTCCTAGCAATCAGCCCCAGCATTTT.

This chain joins TRBV19 and TRBJ2-7; 13 bases map to TRBD2. CDR3 length: 20 residues. V dropped 5 bases and J dropped 5; count of bases not matched to a gene: 21. The V gene's germline CDR1 is LNHDA and CDR2 SQIVND (reference sequence). The CDR3 DNA reads TGTGCCAGTAGTGCCGATTCCCCCCGGACTAGCGGGAGTATACCCCACGAGCAGTACTTC. Translated: CASSADSPRTSGSIPHEQYF.

The chain joins TRBV5-4 to TRBJ2-1, with unresolved D. Germline assignment: CDR1 SGHNT and CDR2 YYREEE (reference sequence). The length of the CDR3 is 13 residues. Trimming shortened V by 4 bases and J by 0 bases, and 5 bases separated the two germline ends. The CDR3 protein is CASSPSSYNEQFF. In DNA, the CDR3 is TGTGCCAGCAGCCCGTCCTCCTACAATGAGCAGTTCTTC.

This chain links TRBV5-1 with TRBJ2-7, with D tentatively TRBD1 (6 bases). Looked up from germline, CDR1 is SGHRS and CDR2 is YFSETQ. The CDR3 extends over 14 amino acids. Trimming shortened V by 2 bases and J by 2 bases, and 11 bases separated the two germline ends. The CDR3 DNA follows: TGCGCCAGCAGCTTTACAGGGTTCACCTACGAGCAGTACTTC. Translated: CASSFTGFTYEQYF.

The chain links TRBV6-1 to TRBJ2-7, with a tentative D call TRBD2 (6 bases). V was clipped by 7 bases and J by 6 bases, with 13 bases between them. The length of the CDR3 is 12 residues. CDR1 MNHNS and CDR2 SASEGT come from the germline V gene. The CDR3 sequence: CASKGLTPEQYF. The CDR3 nucleotides read TGTGCCAGCAAGGGACTTACCCCCGAGCAGTACTTC.

The chain uses TRBV18 and TRBJ1-5; D not resolved. Trimming cost V 3 bases and J 1 base, with 4 bases left between them. Germline CDR1 is KGHSH and CDR2 is LQKENI. The CDR3 has 13 amino acids. The CDR3 sequence is CASSPFSNQPQHF. The CDR3 DNA reads TGTGCCAGCTCACCCTTCAGCAATCAGCCCCAGCATTTT.

In the case of this clone: The identical CDR3 is also encoded by other nucleotide sequences in the sample. J is TRBJ2-3 and V is TRBV5-1; 8 bases line up with TRBD2. The CDR3 is 14 residues long. The germline CDR1 and CDR2 sequences are SGHRS and YFSETQ. The ends lost 4 bases at V and 6 bases at J; junction bases unmatched: 7. Here the CDR3 DNA reads TGCGCCAGCAGCCCACTAGCGGAGGCGGATACGCAGTATTTT. This translates into CASSPLAEADTQYF.

The V call is TRBV6-5, the J call TRBJ2-7; no firm D call. Germline V gene lookup returns CDR1 MNHEY and CDR2 SVGAGI. CDR3 length: 11 amino acids. Trimming took off 8 bases at V and 5 bases at J, with 10 bases between the two ends. The CDR3 nucleotides read TGTGCCAGCCGGGTGGGCGACGAGCAGTACTTC. This sequence encodes CASRVGDEQYF.

The table lists this clone with a few counts. The gene calls are TRBV5-1 and TRBJ1-1; D not certain. The V end was cut by 0 bases, the J end by 2 bases, with 8 bases between. Looked up from germline, CDR1 is SGHRS and CDR2 is YFSETQ. The CDR3 length is 14 residues. CDR3 in amino acids: CASSLGSTNTEAFF. As DNA, the CDR3 is TGCGCCAGCAGCTTGGGGTCGACTAACACTGAAGCTTTCTTT.

The rearrangement uses TRBV5-4 and TRBJ1-1; D not resolved. The CDR3 length is 17 residues. Per germline, CDR1 SGHNT and CDR2 YYREEE (reference sequence). The V end was cut by 3 bases, the J end by 0 bases, with 18 bases between. The CDR3 DNA sequence: TGTGCCAGCAGCTCCTTTTTGGGTCAGACCATGAACACTGAAGCTTTCTTT. It specifies CASSSFLGQTMNTEAFF.

Ten or more counts support this clone. The CDR3 DNA follows: TGTGCCAGCAGCCCCCGACTCGCGGGAGACAATGAGCAGTTCTTC. Amino acids: CASSPRLAGDNEQFF. The chain joins TRBV5-4 to TRBJ2-1; 7 bases map to TRBD2. Germline V CDR1 and CDR2: SGHNT, YYREEE (reference sequence). V lost 4 bases and J lost 5; bases outside the gene matches: 9. This CDR3 contains 15 residues.

The V gene is TRBV7-2, the J gene TRBJ2-5, with D perhaps matching TRBD2 (7 bases). V was pared by 1 base and J by 2 bases, with 14 bases between. Germline-derived CDR1 and CDR2 are SGHTA and FQGNSA. CDR3 length equals 16 residues. CDR3 loop: CASSLGSRGGQETQYF. CDR3 nucleotides: TGTGCCAGCAGCTTAGGTTCAAGGGGGGGTCAAGAGACCCAGTACTTC. The complete variable domain, with remaining parts taken from reference TRBV7-2 and TRBJ2-5, reads GAGVSQSPSNKVTEKGKDVELRCDPISGHTALYWYRQSLGQGLEFLIYFQGNSAPDKSGLPSDRFSAERTGGSVSTLTIQRTQQEDSAVYLCASSLGSRGGQETQYFGPGTRLLVL.

The chain recombines TRBV2 with TRBJ2-1; 7 bases are shared with TRBD2. V was clipped by 8 bases and J by 4 bases; unmatched bases: 11. CDR3 length equals 15 residues. Per germline, CDR1 SNHLY and CDR2 FYNNEI. CDR3 protein: CASLPRGLRYNEQFF. As DNA, the CDR3 is TGTGCCAGCCTGCCCCGGGGACTACGTTACAATGAGCAGTTCTTC.

The V gene is TRBV6-6, the J gene TRBJ1-3; D is unclear. The germline V gene has CDR1 MNHNY and CDR2 SVGAGI (reference sequence). The CDR3 contains 16 residues. The V end was cut by 0 bases, the J end by 0 bases, with 9 bases between. For the CDR3, the DNA is TGTGCCAGCAGTTACTCGAGCGGGAACTCTGGAAACACCATATATTTT. Its protein is CASSYSSGNSGNTIYF.

This clone was seen just once. The rearrangement uses TRBV7-8 and TRBJ2-5, with D hard to call. The CDR3 sequence is 13 residues long. Germline CDR1 reads SGHVS; CDR2 reads FQNEAQ. Between the trimmed V and J ends, which lost 7 bases and 5 bases, there was a span of 14 bases. The CDR3 is CASTRTLGETQYF. Written as DNA, the CDR3 is TGTGCCAGCACCAGGACCCTCGGGGAGACCCAGTACTTC.

The chain is built from TRBV7-8 and TRBJ2-1, with 12 bases fitting TRBD2. Germline trimming cut 4 bases from V and 14 bases from J; bases unmatched to any gene: 6. The CDR3 is 13 amino acids. CDR1 is SGHVS and CDR2 is FQNEAQ in the germline V gene. Written as DNA, the CDR3 is TGTGCCAGCAGCTCCGGACTAGCGGGATGGAAGTTCTTC. The encoded protein is CASSSGLAGWKFF.

This chain connects TRBV10-2 to TRBJ1-4; D is unresolved. The CDR3 loop spans 13 amino acids. Looked up from germline, CDR1 is WSHSY and CDR2 is SAAADI. Trimming took off 0 bases at V and 16 bases at J, with 15 bases between the two ends. The CDR3 DNA sequence: TGCGCCAGCAGTGAGTCCCACGATAGGGCCGAGTTTTTT. It specifies CASSESHDRAEFF.

V is TRBV2 and J is TRBJ1-1; 9 nucleotides match TRBD1. The CDR3 runs to 16 residues. V was pared by 7 bases and J by 7 bases, with 16 bases of the junction left unmatched. Germline-derived CDR1 and CDR2 are SNHLY and FYNNEI. The CDR3 DNA reads as TGTGCCAGCACCCAAGACGCGGGACAGGGCAAAGTTGAAGCTTTCTTT. This sequence encodes CASTQDAGQGKVEAFF.

The chain recombines TRBV15 with TRBJ2-1; no reliable D call. CDR3 length equals 12 residues. Trimming cost V 1 base and J 12 bases, with 10 bases left between them. Germline V lookup: CDR1 LNHNV, CDR2 YYDKDF (reference sequence). CDR3 residues: CATSRATETQFF. For the CDR3, the DNA is TGTGCCACCAGCAGAGCTACGGAGACGCAGTTCTTC.

This chain connects TRBV6-1 to TRBJ2-5, with D hard to call. The ends were cut back, 7 bases at V and 4 bases at J, with 10 bases in the middle. Germline assignment: CDR1 MNHNS and CDR2 SASEGT. The CDR3 extends over 12 amino acids. The CDR3 coding sequence is TGTGCCAGCATGTACTCTTCAGAGACCCAGTACTTC. Protein product: CASMYSSETQYF.

This sequence joins TRBV28 and TRBJ1-5; D remains ambiguous. CDR3 length equals 15 residues. The V end was cut by 7 bases, the J end by 0 bases, with 13 bases between. Germline V gene sequence: CDR1 MDHEN, CDR2 SYDVKM. The CDR3, as DNA: TGTGCCAGCAACCCTTCGGGGTTTAGCAATCAGCCCCAGCATTTT. Its translation: CASNPSGFSNQPQHF.

The gene calls are TRBV30 and TRBJ2-6, with D hard to call. The CDR3 consists of 13 residues. The V and J ends lost 3 bases and 2 bases respectively, with 5 bases between them. Germline V gene sequence: CDR1 GTSNPN, CDR2 SVGIG (reference sequence). Written as DNA, the CDR3 is TGTGCCTGGAGGGGCCCTGGGGCCAACGTCCTGACTTTC. It yields the protein CAWRGPGANVLTF.

This clone has a handful of counts. V is TRBV29-1 and J is TRBJ2-1; 8 nucleotides agree with TRBD1. V was pared by 4 bases and J by 5 bases, with 10 bases of the junction left unmatched. The CDR3 spans 15 residues. CDR1 is SQVTM, CDR2 ANQGSEA, per germline. CDR3 residues: CSVASGTGRNNEQFF. As DNA, the CDR3 is TGCAGCGTTGCATCAGGGACAGGCAGGAACAATGAGCAGTTCTTC.

This CDR3 reads CATSRDTGPQHF. Here the CDR3 DNA reads TGTGCCACCAGCAGGGATACTGGGCCCCAGCATTTT. The chain has TRBV15 and TRBJ1-5; D is unclear. Trimming pared 3 bases from V and 9 bases from J, leaving 9 bases between. CDR1 is LNHNV and CDR2 is YYDKDF in the germline V gene (reference sequence). CDR3 length: 12 amino acids.